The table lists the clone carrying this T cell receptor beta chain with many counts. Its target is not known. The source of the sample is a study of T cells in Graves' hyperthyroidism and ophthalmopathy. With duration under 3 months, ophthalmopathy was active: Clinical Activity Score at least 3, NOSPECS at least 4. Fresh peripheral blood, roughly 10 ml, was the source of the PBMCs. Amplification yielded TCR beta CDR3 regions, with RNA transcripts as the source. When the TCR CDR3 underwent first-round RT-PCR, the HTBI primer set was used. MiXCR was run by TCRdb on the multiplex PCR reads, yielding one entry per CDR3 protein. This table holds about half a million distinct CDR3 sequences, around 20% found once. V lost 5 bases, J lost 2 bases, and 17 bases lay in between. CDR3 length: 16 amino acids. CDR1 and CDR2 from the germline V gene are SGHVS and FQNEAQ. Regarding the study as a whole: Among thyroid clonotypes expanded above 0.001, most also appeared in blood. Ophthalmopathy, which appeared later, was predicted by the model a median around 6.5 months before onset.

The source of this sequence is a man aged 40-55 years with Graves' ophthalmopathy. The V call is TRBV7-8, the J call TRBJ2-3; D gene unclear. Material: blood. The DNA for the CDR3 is TGTGCCAGCAGCCCCCCATCAAACACCAACACAGATACGCAGTATTTT. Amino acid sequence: CASSPPSNTNTDTQYF.